This T cell receptor (beta chain) stems from a study of beta chain features in type 1 diabetes. Whole-study findings and limits: Patients with Type 1 diabetes showed moderately but significantly shorter TCRB CDR3s in all four CD4+ subsets.

The CDR3 consists of 12 residues. Germline trimming cut 5 bases from V and 7 bases from J; bases unmatched to any gene: 3. Germline V gene sequence: CDR1 SGHTA, CDR2 FQGNSA. Of note for this clone: Antigen unknown.

The whole isolated RNA underwent reverse transcription, so sequencing captured expressed TCRB transcripts. Only in-frame clones appear in the TCRdb table, and some are missing; sequencing was by immunoSEQ multiplex PCR. There are some 350,000 clones in the sample; about 13% occur only once, and roughly 0.016% lies in the top ten. Sequenced material: naive CD4+ T cells from blood. This rearrangement joins TRBV7-2 to TRBJ1-1; 8 positions agree with TRBD1. The source is a woman aged 18-29 years with type 1 diabetes. This chain's CDR3 is CASSVGTGEAFF. The CDR3 nucleotides are TGTGCCAGCAGCGTCGGGACAGGTGAAGCTTTCTTT.